Reported below is one T cell receptor beta chain. What it binds is unknown. The data belong to a study of monozygotic twins with inflammatory bowel disease. Findings of the study overall: Findings did not support one strong IBD-associated signal or clonotype.

This CDR3 has 12 residues. CDR1 is MNHEY and CDR2 is SMNVEV in the germline V gene (reference sequence). TCRdb reprocessed the 5' RACE reads and reports one entry per CDR3 protein, with no DNA. This sample's table has roughly 330,000 distinct CDR3 sequences. The receptor's source is a human donor with ulcerative colitis or Crohn's disease, or a healthy co-twin of an affected twin (not recorded which). J is TRBJ1-2 and V is TRBV27; TCRdb picks TRBD1, but there is no DNA to check that call. Material for sequencing was blood. CDR3: CASSPPGAGYTF.